Here is one T cell receptor beta chain with its context. The source of the sample is a study of shared clonotypes between healthy human individuals. Some clones are missing from TCRdb's copy, which holds only in-frame ones; the method was immunoSEQ multiplex PCR. The sample holds around 720,000 clones, around four fifths seen once. The TCR sequence derives from a woman under 40 in good health. The sequencing sample was made of memory CD4+ T cells sorted from blood. The subset was: CD45RA-negative fraction.

In DNA, the CDR3 is TGTGCCAGTAGTATCCGGACAGGGGTCGATCAGCCCCAGCATTTT. As protein: CASSIRTGVDQPQHF. V usage is TRBV19 and J usage is TRBJ1-5; 9 bases fit TRBD1. The germline V gene encodes CDR1 LNHDA and CDR2 SQIVND (reference sequence). CDR3 length equals 15 residues. Trimming at V came to 3 bases and at J to 5 bases, leaving 5 bases not matched to a gene. Variable domain in full (rest from reference TRBV19 and TRBJ1-5): DGGITQSPKYLFRKEGQNVTLSCEQNLNHDAMYWYRQDPGQGLRLIYYSQIVNDFQKGDIAEGYSVSREKKESFPLTVTSAQKNPTAFYLCASSIRTGVDQPQHFGDGTRLSIL.